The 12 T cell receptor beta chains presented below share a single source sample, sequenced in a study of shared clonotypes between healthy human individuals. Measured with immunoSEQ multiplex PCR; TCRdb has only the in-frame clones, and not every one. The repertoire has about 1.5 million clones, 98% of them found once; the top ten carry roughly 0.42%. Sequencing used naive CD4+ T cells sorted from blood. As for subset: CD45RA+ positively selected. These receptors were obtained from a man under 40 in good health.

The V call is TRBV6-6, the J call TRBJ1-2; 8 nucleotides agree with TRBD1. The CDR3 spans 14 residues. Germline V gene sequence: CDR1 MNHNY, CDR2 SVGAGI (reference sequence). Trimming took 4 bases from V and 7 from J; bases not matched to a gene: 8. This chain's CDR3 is CASSSTRGHSGYTF. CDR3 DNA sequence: TGTGCCAGCAGTTCAACCAGGGGGCATTCTGGCTACACCTTC.

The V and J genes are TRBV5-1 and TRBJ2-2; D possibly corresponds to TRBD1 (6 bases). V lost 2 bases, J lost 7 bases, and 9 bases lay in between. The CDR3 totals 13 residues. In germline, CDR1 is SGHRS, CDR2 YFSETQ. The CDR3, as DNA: TGCGCCAGCAGCTTCTACAGGGACGGGGAGCTGTTTTTT. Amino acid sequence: CASSFYRDGELFF.

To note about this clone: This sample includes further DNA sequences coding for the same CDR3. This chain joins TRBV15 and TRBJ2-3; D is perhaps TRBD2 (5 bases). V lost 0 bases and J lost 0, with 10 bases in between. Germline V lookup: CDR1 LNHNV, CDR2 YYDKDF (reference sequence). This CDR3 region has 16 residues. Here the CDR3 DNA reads TGTGCCACCAGCAGAGATCGAGGGTCTAGCACAGATACGCAGTATTTT. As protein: CATSRDRGSSTDTQYF. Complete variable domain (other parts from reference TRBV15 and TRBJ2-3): DAMVIQNPRYQVTQFGKPVTLSCSQTLNHNVMYWYQQKSSQAPKLLFHYYDKDFNNEADTPDNFQSRRPNTSFCFLDIRSPGLGDTAMYLCATSRDRGSSTDTQYFGPGTRLTVL.

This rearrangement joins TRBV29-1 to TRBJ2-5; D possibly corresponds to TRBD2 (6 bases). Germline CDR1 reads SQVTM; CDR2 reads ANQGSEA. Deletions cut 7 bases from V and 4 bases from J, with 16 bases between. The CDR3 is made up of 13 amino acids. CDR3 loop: CSAGVGYRETQYF. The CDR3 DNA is TGCAGCGCGGGAGTGGGGTATCGAGAGACCCAGTACTTC. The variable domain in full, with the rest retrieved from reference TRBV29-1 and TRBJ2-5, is SAVISQKPSRDICQRGTSLTIQCQVDSQVTMMFWYRQQPGQSLTLIATANQGSEATYESGFVIDKFPISRPNLTFSTLTVSNMSPEDSSIYLCSAGVGYRETQYFGPGTRLLVL.

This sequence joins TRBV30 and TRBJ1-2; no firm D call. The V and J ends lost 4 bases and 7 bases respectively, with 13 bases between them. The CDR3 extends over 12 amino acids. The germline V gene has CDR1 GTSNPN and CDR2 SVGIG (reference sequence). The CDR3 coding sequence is TGTGCCTGGACGGACTTTGGCTCTGGCTACACCTTC. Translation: CAWTDFGSGYTF.

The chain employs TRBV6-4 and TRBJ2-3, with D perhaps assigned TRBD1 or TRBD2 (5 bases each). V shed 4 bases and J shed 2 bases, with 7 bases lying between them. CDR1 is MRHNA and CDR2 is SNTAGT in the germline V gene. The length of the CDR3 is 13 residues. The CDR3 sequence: CASSGDHTDTQYF. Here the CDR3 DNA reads TGTGCCAGCAGTGGGGACCACACAGATACGCAGTATTTT.

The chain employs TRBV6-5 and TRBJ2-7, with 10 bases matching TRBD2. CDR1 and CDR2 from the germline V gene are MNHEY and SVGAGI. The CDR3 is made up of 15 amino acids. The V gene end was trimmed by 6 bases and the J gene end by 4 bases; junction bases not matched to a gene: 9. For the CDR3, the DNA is TGTGCCAGCAGGAACCTAGCGGGAGCTGCTTACGAGCAGTACTTC. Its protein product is CASRNLAGAAYEQYF.

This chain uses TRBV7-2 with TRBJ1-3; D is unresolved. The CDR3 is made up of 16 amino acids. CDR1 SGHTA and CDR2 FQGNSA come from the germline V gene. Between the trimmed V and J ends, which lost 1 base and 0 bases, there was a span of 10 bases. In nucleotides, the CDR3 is TGTGCCAGCAGCTTAGTCCCGGGCTACTCTGGAAACACCATATATTTT. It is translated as CASSLVPGYSGNTIYF. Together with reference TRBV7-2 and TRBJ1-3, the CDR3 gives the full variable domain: GAGVSQSPSNKVTEKGKDVELRCDPISGHTALYWYRQSLGQGLEFLIYFQGNSAPDKSGLPSDRFSAERTGGSVSTLTIQRTQQEDSAVYLCASSLVPGYSGNTIYFGEGSWLTVV.

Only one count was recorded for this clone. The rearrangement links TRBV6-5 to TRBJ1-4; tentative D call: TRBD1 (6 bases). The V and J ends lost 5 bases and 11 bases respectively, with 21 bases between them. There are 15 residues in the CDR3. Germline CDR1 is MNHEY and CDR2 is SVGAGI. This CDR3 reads CASSPPGGGLRKLFF. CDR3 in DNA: TGTGCCAGCAGTCCCCCCGGGGGCGGATTGAGGAAACTGTTTTTT.

This CDR3 is CASSWGGGNYEQYF. The CDR3 DNA reads TGCGCCAGCAGCTGGGGAGGGGGCAACTACGAGCAGTACTTC. The chain uses TRBV5-1 and TRBJ2-7; D may match TRBD1 or TRBD2 (7 bases each). The CDR3 length is 14 residues. From germline, CDR1 is SGHRS and CDR2 YFSETQ. Trimming stripped 3 bases from V and 3 bases from J, with 13 bases between.

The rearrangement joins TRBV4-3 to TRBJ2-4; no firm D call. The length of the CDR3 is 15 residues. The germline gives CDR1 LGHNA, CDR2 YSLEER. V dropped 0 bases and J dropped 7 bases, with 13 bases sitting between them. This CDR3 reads CASSQDRGPLNIQYF. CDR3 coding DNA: TGCGCCAGCAGCCAAGATCGTGGGCCGTTGAACATTCAGTACTTC.

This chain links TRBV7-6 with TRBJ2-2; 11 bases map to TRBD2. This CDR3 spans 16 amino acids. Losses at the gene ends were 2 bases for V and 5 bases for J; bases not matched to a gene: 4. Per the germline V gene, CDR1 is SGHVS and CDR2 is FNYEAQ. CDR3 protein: CASSLLAGGSTGELFF. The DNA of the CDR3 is TGTGCCAGCAGCTTACTAGCGGGAGGATCTACCGGGGAGCTGTTTTTT. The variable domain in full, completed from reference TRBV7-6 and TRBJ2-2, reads GAGVSQSPRYKVTKRGQDVALRCDPISGHVSLYWYRQALGQGPEFLTYFNYEAQQDKSGLPNDRFSAERPEGSISTLTIQRTEQRDSAMYRCASSLLAGGSTGELFFGEGSRLTVL.